The rows below give T cell receptor beta chains drawn from one sample of a study of blood T cell repertoires in COVID-19. Measured with immunoSEQ multiplex PCR; TCRdb has only the in-frame clones, and not every one. The top ten clones hold 1% of a sample with approximately 310,000 clones, around 86% of them seen once. Sequencing input: peripheral blood. The source is a man aged 50-60 years with active or convalescent COVID-19. The conserved cysteine and the conserved F or W are not part of the CDR3 here. Clone size is not always given. Where it is, it says once, few, many or a class for expanded clones.

v_gene	abundance	CDR3aa
TRBV19	-	ASSPLQGANYGYT
TRBV5-1	-	ASKNRAFTDTQY
TRBV28	-	ASSYGNLDRVSFHEQY
TRBV7-2	once	ASSPLPGTAYGYT
TRBV28	-	ASSPYGEKLF
TRBV2	once	ASLEQDYGYT
TRBV18	once	ASTRTGNYNSPLH
TRBV7-2	-	ASSLTVNYGYT
TRBV19	-	ASSMQGGQPQH
TRBV27	-	ASSLGRLAGGRGRELF
TRBV7-2	-	ASSYASQGSGELF
TRBV30	-	AWSVGGGGNEKLF
TRBV11-3	-	ASSLGTSGDRDTQY
TRBV30	-	AWSVSSGGARTDTQY
TRBV3-1/TRBV3-2	-	ASSQGYKNTEAF